Shown below are 18 T cell receptor beta chains from a single sample sequenced in a study of cytomegalovirus exposure and HLA in healthy donors. It was with 60 Vbeta and 13 Jbeta primers that the PCR ran. The protocol was immunoSEQ multiplex PCR, while the TCRdb copy is restricted to in-frame clones and leaves out a portion. This table holds about 200,000 clones, approximately 85% found once. The sequenced sample consisted of PBMCs. These receptor sequences come from a woman in her 50s in good health and CMV-seronegative.

The gene calls are TRBV5-4 and TRBJ2-7; 11 positions agree with TRBD2. Germline CDR1 and CDR2: SGHNT and YYREEE (reference sequence). The CDR3 is 14 amino acids. V dropped 4 bases and J dropped 3; count of bases not matched to a gene: 3. The CDR3 sequence is CASSPGTSGYEQYF. The CDR3 DNA reads as TGTGCCAGCAGCCCTGGGACTAGCGGCTACGAGCAGTACTTC.

The table lists this clone with a count of one. The chain joins TRBV4-1 to TRBJ1-2, with 12 bases fitting TRBD1. The germline V gene has CDR1 MGHRA and CDR2 YSYEKL. CDR3 length equals 17 residues. V trimming: 1 base; J trimming: 4 bases; junction bases outside the gene matches: 7. CDR3 sequence (DNA): TGCGCCAGCAGCCAAGGGGACAGGGGGCCCCTCAGCTATGGCTACACCTTC. Translating it yields CASSQGDRGPLSYGYTF.

The genes are TRBV14 and TRBJ2-1; 7 nucleotides line up with TRBD2. The V and J ends lost 0 bases and 2 bases, in that order; junction bases with no gene match: 13. The CDR3 covers 19 residues. The germline gives CDR1 SGHDN, CDR2 FVKESK. The CDR3 here is CASSQDLVKAGPPYNEQFF. As DNA, the CDR3 is TGTGCCAGCAGCCAAGATTTAGTGAAAGCGGGACCTCCCTACAATGAGCAGTTCTTC. Combining the CDR3 with reference TRBV14 and TRBJ2-1 gives the whole variable domain EAGVTQFPSHSVIEKGQTVTLRCDPISGHDNLYWYRRVMGKEIKFLLHFVKESKQDESGMPNNRFLAERTGGTYSTLKVQPAELEDSGVYFCASSQDLVKAGPPYNEQFFGPGTRLTVL.

This clone occurred once. The chain carries TRBV25-1 and TRBJ2-1, with 8 bases identical to TRBD1. The V gene end was trimmed by 5 bases and the J gene end by 12 bases; junction bases not matched to a gene: 9. The germline CDR1 and CDR2 sequences are MGHDK and SYGVNS. The CDR3 length is 13 residues. The chain's CDR3 is CASSRQGAGRQFF. The CDR3 region has the DNA TGTGCCAGCAGTCGTCAGGGGGCTGGTAGGCAGTTCTTC.

The V gene is TRBV19, the J gene TRBJ2-7; 10 bases map to TRBD2. The length of the CDR3 is 15 residues. Per the germline V gene, CDR1 is LNHDA and CDR2 is SQIVND (reference sequence). With V trimmed by 6 bases and J by 0 bases, 5 bases remained unmatched. The DNA for the CDR3 is TGTGCCAGTAGCCAACTAGCGGGGAGCTCCTACGAGCAGTACTTC. As protein: CASSQLAGSSYEQYF. The full variable domain, its missing parts supplied by reference TRBV19 and TRBJ2-7, is DGGITQSPKYLFRKEGQNVTLSCEQNLNHDAMYWYRQDPGQGLRLIYYSQIVNDFQKGDIAEGYSVSREKKESFPLTVTSAQKNPTAFYLCASSQLAGSSYEQYFGPGTRLTVT.

This chain links TRBV30 with TRBJ2-2, with D perhaps TRBD2 (6 bases). This CDR3 has 13 residues. Germline CDR1 is GTSNPN and CDR2 is SVGIG (reference sequence). Trimming removed 2 bases at V and 4 bases at J, with 8 bases between. The CDR3 DNA reads TGTGCCTGGAGTTATAGCGGCACCGGGGAGCTGTTTTTT. As protein: CAWSYSGTGELFF.

This clone was picked up a small number of times. The rearrangement uses TRBV10-3 and TRBJ2-7, with 9 bases matching TRBD1. Germline values: CDR1 ENHRY, CDR2 SYGVKD. The CDR3 runs to 14 residues. V trimming: 3 bases; J trimming: 4 bases; junction bases outside the gene matches: 4. CDR3 loop: CAISEWTGAYEQYF. The CDR3 nucleotides read TGTGCCATCAGTGAATGGACAGGGGCGTACGAGCAGTACTTC.

This chain joins TRBV19 and TRBJ2-7; 10 bases map to TRBD1. With V trimmed by 5 bases and J by 6 bases, 10 bases remained unmatched. The CDR3 has 15 residues. Germline CDR1 is LNHDA and CDR2 is SQIVND (reference sequence). CDR3 sequence: CASSSGTGDGIEQYF. CDR3 coding DNA: TGTGCCAGTAGTTCCGGGACAGGGGATGGTATCGAGCAGTACTTC.

This chain joins TRBV4-3 and TRBJ2-7, with a tentative D call TRBD2 (6 bases). The CDR3 totals 17 residues. Germline CDR1 reads LGHNA; CDR2 reads YSLEER. The V and J ends lost 0 bases and 3 bases respectively, with 18 bases between them. The DNA of the CDR3 is TGCGCCAGCAGCCAAGATAGAAAGACTAGTATCCACTACGAGCAGTACTTC. Its protein is CASSQDRKTSIHYEQYF.

The chain uses TRBV6-5 and TRBJ1-2; the D gene is possibly TRBD1 (5 bases). Germline values: CDR1 MNHEY, CDR2 SVGAGI. V dropped 2 bases and J dropped 8 bases, with 12 bases sitting between them. The CDR3 covers 13 residues. Here the CDR3 DNA reads TGTGCCAGCAGTTACCAAGGGGAAGGCGGCTACACCTTC. Encoded protein: CASSYQGEGGYTF.

This chain uses TRBV27 with TRBJ1-1, with D possibly matching TRBD1 (6 bases). Between the trimmed V and J ends, which lost 6 bases and 2 bases, there was a span of 13 bases. Germline V gene lookup returns CDR1 MNHEY and CDR2 SMNVEV (reference sequence). This CDR3 comprises 14 residues. For the CDR3, the DNA is TGTGCCAGCAGGCCAGGGGCGTTTAACACTGAAGCTTTCTTT. Encoded protein: CASRPGAFNTEAFF.

The CDR3 protein is CASSLAGGLQGLEQFF. As DNA, the CDR3 is TGTGCCAGCAGCTTGGCCGGCGGACTCCAAGGACTAGAGCAGTTCTTC. This chain uses TRBV5-4 with TRBJ2-1; D may be TRBD2 (6 bases). Trimming took 0 bases from V and 10 from J, leaving 20 bases between them. The length of the CDR3 is 16 residues. Per germline, CDR1 SGHNT and CDR2 YYREEE (reference sequence).

V gene TRBV28 combines with J gene TRBJ1-5, with TRBD1 matching over 9 bases. V dropped 3 bases and J dropped 5; count of bases not matched to a gene: 8. CDR3 size: 16 residues. CDR1 is MDHEN and CDR2 is SYDVKM in the germline V gene. In DNA, the CDR3 is TGTGCCAGCAGTTTGTTGCCGGGACAGGGATATCAGCCCCAGCATTTT. It is translated as CASSLLPGQGYQPQHF. Full variable domain (rest looked up from reference TRBV28 and TRBJ1-5): DVKVTQSSRYLVKRTGEKVFLECVQDMDHENMFWYRQDPGLGLRLIYFSYDVKMKEKGDIPEGYSVSREKKERFSLILESASTNQTSMYLCASSLLPGQGYQPQHFGDGTRLSIL.

This chain uses TRBV28 with TRBJ1-2; D gene ambiguous. CDR1 MDHEN and CDR2 SYDVKM come from the germline V gene. This CDR3 region has 13 residues. V shed 4 bases and J shed 2 bases, with 8 bases lying between them. The CDR3 loop reads CASSSGGNYGYTF. The CDR3 nucleotides are TGTGCCAGCAGTTCGGGAGGGAACTATGGCTACACCTTC.

The rearrangement joins TRBV12-5 to TRBJ2-1, with 13 bases fitting TRBD2. Unmatched junction bases numbered 6, after V lost 1 base and J lost 6 bases. Germline V gene sequence: CDR1 LGHNT, CDR2 FRNRAP. The CDR3 is 17 amino acids. CDR3 sequence (DNA): TGTGCTAGTGGTTTGGGGACTAGCGGGAGTTGGGGCAATGAGCAGTTCTTC. Translated, it gives CASGLGTSGSWGNEQFF.

The rearrangement links TRBV18 to TRBJ2-7; 7 nucleotides agree with TRBD1. CDR3 size: 14 residues. The V gene end was trimmed by 2 bases and the J gene end by 3 bases; junction bases not matched to a gene: 4. Germline V gene sequence: CDR1 KGHSH, CDR2 LQKENI. CDR3 sequence: CASSPGTVHYEQYF. The CDR3 nucleotides read TGTGCCAGCTCACCAGGGACAGTCCACTACGAGCAGTACTTC. The whole variable domain, remainder taken from reference TRBV18 and TRBJ2-7, is NAGVMQNPRHLVRRRGQEARLRCSPMKGHSHVYWYRQLPEEGLKFMVYLQKENIIDESGMPKERFSAEFPKEGPSILRIQQVVRGDSAAYFCASSPGTVHYEQYFGPGTRLTVT.

The J gene is TRBJ2-1, the V gene TRBV10-3; D is perhaps TRBD1 (5 bases). This CDR3 comprises 15 residues. Germline lookup yields CDR1 ENHRY and CDR2 SYGVKD. Trimming stripped 5 bases from V and 6 bases from J, with 17 bases between. The CDR3, as DNA: TGTGCCATCAGTCCAGGGTTTGGGGCGATCAATGAGCAGTTCTTC. The encoded protein is CAISPGFGAINEQFF.

The chain is built from TRBV5-1 and TRBJ2-1; D ambiguous. CDR1 and CDR2 from the germline V gene are SGHRS and YFSETQ. This CDR3 is 13 amino acids long. With 5 bases removed from V and 8 bases from J, the gap between germline ends came to 14 bases. CDR3 nucleotides: TGCGCCAGCAGTAACAGAGTAAGCCATGAGCAGTTCTTC. As protein: CASSNRVSHEQFF.